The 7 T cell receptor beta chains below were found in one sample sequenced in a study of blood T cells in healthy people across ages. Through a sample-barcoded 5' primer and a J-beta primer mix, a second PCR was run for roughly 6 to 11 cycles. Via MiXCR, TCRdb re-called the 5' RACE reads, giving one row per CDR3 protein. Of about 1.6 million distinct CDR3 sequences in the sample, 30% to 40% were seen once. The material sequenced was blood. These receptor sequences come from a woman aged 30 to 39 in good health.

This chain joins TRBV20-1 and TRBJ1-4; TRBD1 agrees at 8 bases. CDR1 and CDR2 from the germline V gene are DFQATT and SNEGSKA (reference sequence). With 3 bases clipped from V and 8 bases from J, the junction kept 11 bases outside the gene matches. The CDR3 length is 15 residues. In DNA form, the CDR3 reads TGCAGTGCTAGGGATTCAGGGGGCCGAGGAGAAAAACTGTTTTTT. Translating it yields CSARDSGGRGEKLFF.

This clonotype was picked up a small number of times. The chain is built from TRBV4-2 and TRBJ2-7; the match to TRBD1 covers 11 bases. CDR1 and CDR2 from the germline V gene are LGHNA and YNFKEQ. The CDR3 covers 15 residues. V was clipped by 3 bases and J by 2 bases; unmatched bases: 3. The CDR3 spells CASSQGQGGAYEQYF. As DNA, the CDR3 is TGTGCCAGCAGCCAGGGACAGGGGGGAGCCTACGAGCAGTACTTC.

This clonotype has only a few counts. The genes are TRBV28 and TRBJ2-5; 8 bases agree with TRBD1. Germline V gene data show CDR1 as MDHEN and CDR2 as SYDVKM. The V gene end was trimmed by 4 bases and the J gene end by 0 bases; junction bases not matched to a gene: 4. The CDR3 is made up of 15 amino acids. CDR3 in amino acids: CASSSGGADQETQYF. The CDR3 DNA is TGTGCCAGCAGTTCAGGGGGCGCGGACCAAGAGACCCAGTACTTC.

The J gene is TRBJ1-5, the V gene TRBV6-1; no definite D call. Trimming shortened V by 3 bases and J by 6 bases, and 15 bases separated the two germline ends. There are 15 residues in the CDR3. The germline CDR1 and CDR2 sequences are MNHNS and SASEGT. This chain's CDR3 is CASSDGLGVGQPQHF. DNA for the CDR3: TGTGCCAGCAGTGACGGACTTGGAGTGGGTCAGCCCCAGCATTTT.

CDR3 sequence reads: CASSYSGQGFVRGEQYF. The CDR3 DNA reads as TGTGCCAGCAGTTACTCGGGGCAGGGGTTTGTGAGGGGCGAGCAGTACTTC. V gene TRBV6-5 combines with J gene TRBJ2-7; perhaps TRBD1 as D (6 bases). Germline V gene sequence: CDR1 MNHEY, CDR2 SVGAGI. V shed 0 bases and J shed 6 bases, with 21 bases lying between them. CDR3 length equals 17 residues.

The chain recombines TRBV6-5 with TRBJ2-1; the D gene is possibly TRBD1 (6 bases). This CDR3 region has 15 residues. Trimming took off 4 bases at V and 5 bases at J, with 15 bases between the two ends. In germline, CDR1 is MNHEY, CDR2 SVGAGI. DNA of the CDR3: TGTGCCAGCAGTTTTGGGACACCGGTCGACAATGAGCAGTTCTTC. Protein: CASSFGTPVDNEQFF.

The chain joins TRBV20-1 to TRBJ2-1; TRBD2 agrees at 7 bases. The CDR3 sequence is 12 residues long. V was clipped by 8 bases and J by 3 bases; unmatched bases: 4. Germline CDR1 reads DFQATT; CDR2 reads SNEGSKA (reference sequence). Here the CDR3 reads CSSASGYNEQFF. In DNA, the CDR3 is TGCAGTTCGGCTAGCGGCTACAATGAGCAGTTCTTC.